This T cell receptor beta chain was observed in a study of cytomegalovirus exposure and HLA in healthy donors. General study results and limits: Cytomegalovirus association was assigned to approximately 160 TCR beta chains.

On this clone: Its antigen is unidentified.

The CDR3 sequence is 14 residues long. V was clipped by 4 bases and J by 5 bases, with 12 bases between them. Germline V gene data show CDR1 as MNHNY and CDR2 as SVGAGI (reference sequence). Only in-frame clones appear in the TCRdb table, and some are missing; sequencing was by immunoSEQ multiplex PCR. This table holds about 150,000 clones, more than 70% found once. The source material was PBMCs. This receptor was taken from a human donor in good health. The V gene is TRBV6-6, the J gene TRBJ1-5; the D is unclear. CDR3 amino acids: CASSSRSGDQPQHF. Written as DNA, the CDR3 is TGTGCCAGCAGTTCCAGATCCGGAGATCAGCCCCAGCATTTT.